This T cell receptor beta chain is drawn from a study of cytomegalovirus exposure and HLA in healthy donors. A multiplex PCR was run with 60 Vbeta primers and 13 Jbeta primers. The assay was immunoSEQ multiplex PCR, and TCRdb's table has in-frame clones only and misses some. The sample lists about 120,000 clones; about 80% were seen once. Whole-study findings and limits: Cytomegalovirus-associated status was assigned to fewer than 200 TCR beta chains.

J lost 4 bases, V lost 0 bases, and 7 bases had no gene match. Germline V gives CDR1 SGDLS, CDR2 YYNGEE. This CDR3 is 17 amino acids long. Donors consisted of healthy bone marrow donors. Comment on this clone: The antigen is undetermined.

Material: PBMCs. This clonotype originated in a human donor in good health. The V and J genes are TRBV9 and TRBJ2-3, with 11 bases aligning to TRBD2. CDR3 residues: CASSVVGLAGDADTQYF. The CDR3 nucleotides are TGTGCCAGCAGCGTAGTTGGACTAGCGGGTGATGCAGATACGCAGTATTTT.